This T cell receptor beta chain was sequenced during a study of blood T cells in healthy people across ages (dated by TCRdb to between 2014 and 2016). Turning to the overall study: In model experiments, template switching captured roughly one uniquely barcoded TCR beta cDNA molecule for every two T cells. To track age-related changes in TCR beta repertoire diversity, the study relied on deep sequencing normalized with unique cDNA molecular identifiers. The donors were divided into four age groups: young (average about 16 years), middle-aged (over 35), aged (about 56) and long-lived (82). Using the same blood draw, the study looked at two additional independent replicas of 1 million unique cDNA reads for two donors, one aged 18 to 30 and the other aged 80 or older.

Overall study results and their limits: Compared with the aged group, the long-lived group had more naive CD4+ T cells, fewer expanded clones and increased TCR diversity, suggesting age selection. Donor CMV infection status was unknown, potentially confounding age-related changes in expanded clonotypes. Estimates of total diversity based on one million sequenced T cells were considered lower bounds and underestimates. Since profiling was done on bulk unsorted PBMCs, naive and antigen-experienced compartments could not be conclusively compared. As age increased, observed TCR beta diversity per million T cells dropped in a roughly linear way, and a significant reduction was already evident by age approximately 40. The percentage of naive T cells measured by flow cytometry correlated strongly with observed TCR beta diversity.

The roughly 37 donors, aged about 6 to 90 years, were systemically healthy Caucasian individuals from Russia. Each donor gave about 11 milliliters of peripheral blood, drawn into EDTA-treated Vacutainer tubes. PBMCs were isolated by Ficoll-Paque density-gradient centrifugation, with at least 6 million obtained per sample. Total RNA, at least 6 micrograms per sample, was extracted from PBMCs with Trizol reagent. The percentages of naive CD45RAhigh/CD27high T cells were determined by flow cytometry on a PBMC aliquot from every donor. As to this clonotype: Its antigen remains undetermined. Base qualities are not recorded, but no much larger clone differs from it by a single base.

Library creation used 5' RACE. Instrument on record: Illumina HiSeq 2500. A second PCR of roughly 7 to 12 cycles was run with a J-beta primer mix and a sample-barcoded 5' primer. A unique molecular identifier was introduced onto each TCR beta cDNA molecule by a template-switch 5' adaptor carrying 12 random nucleotides. At least 2.5 million CDR3-containing paired-end reads were obtained from each sample. All of the RNA was converted into first-strand cDNA using the Mint cDNA synthesis kit, with a TRBC-specific oligonucleotide serving as the primer. Following uracil-DNA glycosylase treatment, all cDNA underwent a first 18-cycle PCR with the universal primers M1SS and BC2_uni_R. As for the original processing: For normalization, 1 million high-quality reads were randomly selected from each sample, with every read carrying a distinct molecular identifier. Reads with shared molecular identifiers were discarded instead of being binned into consensus sequences. MiTCR, run with a Q25 quality threshold and the strictest error-elimination algorithm, handled CDR3 identification, clonotype clustering and error correction. A nonparametric unseen species model with Euler transformation was used to estimate lower-bound total TCR beta diversity. The public reads were run again by TCRdb, first through fastp at Q25 and then through MiXCR, and only productive beta chains were kept. Rows with one shared CDR3 protein collapse into an entry with the most common genes and DNA. TCRdb's processing, not the study's, gives the V and J calls here. In all, the sample holds around 700,000 distinct CDR3 sequences, and approximately 25% of those were seen once. Together, the top ten hold 9.4% of the sample.

The germline V gene sets CDR1 to SGHRS and CDR2 to YFSETQ. At the junction V is shortened by 5 bases and J by 6 bases; bases outside the gene matches: 9. The CDR3 sequence holds 14 residues, the cysteine and phenylalanine included. Just CDR3 DNA is preserved here, 42 bases in frame from base 1. The data were also submitted as part of a second study, on T cells of mothers and their children. The other study reports the following: Donors were nine systemically healthy Caucasian individuals: three mothers and their six children. cDNA synthesis consumed the entire amount of extracted RNA, loaded at approximately 1.4 ug RNA in each 15 ul reaction. In the second PCR, the M1S primer added sample barcodes and 2-4 random nucleotides. Over 9.5 million TCR beta CDR3 reads were obtained for each mother, and around 2.7 million reads were obtained for each child. TCR recombination output is similarly shaped by thymic selection in related and unrelated pairs, with a minor effect exerted by inherited differences. Normalized repertoire overlap in related mother-child pairs was always slightly higher than in unrelated mother-child pairs, but the difference was never significant. Persistent microchimeric T cell clones were not detected, at a sensitivity of roughly 100 clones per million clonotypes. The study used deep NGS to compare TCR beta repertoires of mothers and children, seeking features distinguishing related mother-child pairs from unrelated individuals. Mothers averaged about 37 +/- 4 years of age and children averaged around 11 +/- 4 years. Libraries were sequenced on Illumina HiSeq 2000 with 100+100 nt paired-end reads after adapter ligation with NEBNext reagents. To avoid cross-contamination, the mother libraries and the child libraries were prepared a month apart and sequenced in separate runs. Each donor had between roughly 450,000 and 2,300,000 distinct TCR beta clonotypes identified. Naive TCR beta clonotypes were estimated from low-frequency clonotypes matched to each donor's FACS-determined naive share, without sorting.

The sample taken for sequencing was blood. Recombination joined TRBV5-1 with TRBJ2-3, with TRBD1 identical over 7 junction bases. The source of this sequence is a boy between 10 and 17 years old in good health. The CDR3 protein sequence reads: CASSATGLGDTQYF. The DNA sequence is given as TGCGCCAGCAGTGCGACAGGGCTGGGGGATACGCAGTATTTT. The full variable domain, with segments outside the CDR3 supplied by the reference TRBV5-1 and TRBJ2-3 proteins, appears as KAGVTQTPRYLIKTRGQQVTLSCSPISGHRSVSWYQQTPGQGLQFLFEYFSETQRNKGNFPGRFSGRQFSNSRSEMNVSTLELGDSALYLCASSATGLGDTQYFGPGTRLTVL.